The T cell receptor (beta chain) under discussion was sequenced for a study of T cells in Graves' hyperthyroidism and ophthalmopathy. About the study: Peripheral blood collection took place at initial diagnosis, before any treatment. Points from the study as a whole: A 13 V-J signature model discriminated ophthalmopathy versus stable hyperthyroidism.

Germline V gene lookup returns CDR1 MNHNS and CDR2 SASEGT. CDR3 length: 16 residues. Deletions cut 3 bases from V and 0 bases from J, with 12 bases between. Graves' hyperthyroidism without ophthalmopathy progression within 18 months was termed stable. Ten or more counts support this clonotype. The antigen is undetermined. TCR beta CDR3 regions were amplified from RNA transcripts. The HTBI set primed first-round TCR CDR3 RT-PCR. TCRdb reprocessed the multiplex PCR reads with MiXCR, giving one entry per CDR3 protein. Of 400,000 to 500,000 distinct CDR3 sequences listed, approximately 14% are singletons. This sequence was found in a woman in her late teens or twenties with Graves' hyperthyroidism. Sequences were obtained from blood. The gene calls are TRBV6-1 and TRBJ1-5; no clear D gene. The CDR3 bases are TGTGCCAGCAGTGAGAAACAGTGGTATAGCAATCAGCCCCAGCATTTT. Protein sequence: CASSEKQWYSNQPQHF.